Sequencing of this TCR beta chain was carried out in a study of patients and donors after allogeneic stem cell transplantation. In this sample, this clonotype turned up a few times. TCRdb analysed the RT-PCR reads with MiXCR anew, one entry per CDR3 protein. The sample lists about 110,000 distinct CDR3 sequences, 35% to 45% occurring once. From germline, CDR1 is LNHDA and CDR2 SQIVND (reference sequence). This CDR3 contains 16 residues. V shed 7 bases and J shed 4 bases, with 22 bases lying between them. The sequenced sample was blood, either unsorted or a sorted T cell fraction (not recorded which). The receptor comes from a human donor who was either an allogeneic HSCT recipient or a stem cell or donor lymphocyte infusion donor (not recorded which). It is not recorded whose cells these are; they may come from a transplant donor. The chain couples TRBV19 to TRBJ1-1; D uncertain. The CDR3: CASTTAGRRLSTEAFF. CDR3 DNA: TGTGCCAGTACCACGGCGGGGAGGAGGCTGAGCACTGAAGCTTTCTTT.